The 27 T cell receptor beta chains below were found in one sample sequenced in a study of cytomegalovirus exposure and HLA in healthy donors. This PCR relied on a set of 60 Vbeta primers and 13 Jbeta primers. Measured with immunoSEQ multiplex PCR; TCRdb has only the in-frame clones, and not every one. In the table there are nearly 65,000 clones, approximately 73% of which are singletons. Sequencing was performed on PBMCs. The receptors shown here come from a man aged 50 or older in good health and CMV-seronegative.

The J gene is TRBJ1-6, the V gene TRBV27; TRBD1 is a possible D gene (5 bases). The V and J ends lost 3 bases and 12 bases respectively, with 15 bases between them. There are 14 residues in the CDR3. CDR1 and CDR2 from the germline V gene are MNHEY and SMNVEV (reference sequence). In nucleotides, the CDR3 is TGTGCCAGCAGTTTCCCGGGGAGGGGAGGACCCCTCCACTTT. It translates to CASSFPGRGGPLHF.

The chain has TRBV9 and TRBJ2-3; 15 bases are shared with TRBD2. V trimming: 0 bases; J trimming: 0 bases; junction bases outside the gene matches: 8. The CDR3 has 20 amino acids. From germline, CDR1 is SGDLS and CDR2 YYNGEE. The CDR3 is CASSVDGGLAGGASTDTQYF. CDR3 sequence (DNA): TGTGCCAGCAGCGTAGACGGGGGACTAGCGGGGGGAGCTAGCACAGATACGCAGTATTTT.

V gene TRBV7-3 combines with J gene TRBJ2-1, with TRBD2 matching 9 bases. Losses at the gene ends were 5 bases for V and 10 bases for J; bases not matched to a gene: 6. The CDR3 length is 13 residues. Looked up from germline, CDR1 is SGHTA and CDR2 is FQGTGA. This chain's CDR3 is CASSIQTSGEQFF. The DNA of the CDR3 is TGTGCCAGCAGCATACAGACTAGCGGCGAGCAGTTCTTC.

V gene TRBV27 combines with J gene TRBJ2-5, with 8 bases matching TRBD1. CDR3 length: 14 amino acids. J gave up 5 bases and V 6 bases, and 8 bases lay outside the gene matches. Germline CDR1 reads MNHEY; CDR2 reads SMNVEV (reference sequence). The CDR3 loop is CASRNRGIPETQYF. Here the CDR3 DNA reads TGTGCCAGCAGAAACAGGGGGATTCCGGAGACCCAGTACTTC.

The chain carries TRBV7-2 and TRBJ1-2, with 7 bases aligning to TRBD1. Germline trimming cut 5 bases from V and 3 bases from J; bases unmatched to any gene: 18. Germline CDR1 reads SGHTA; CDR2 reads FQGNSA. There are 18 residues in the CDR3. The chain's CDR3 is CASSLRPGTETRYYGYTF. For the CDR3, the DNA is TGTGCCAGCAGCCTACGTCCCGGGACAGAAACCCGCTACTATGGCTACACCTTC.

Regarding this clone: Compared with germline, one end of the junction differs, possibly owing to a read error. The genes are TRBV7-9 and TRBJ2-5; no reliable D call. CDR3 length equals 12 residues. Germline CDR1 and CDR2: SEHNR and FQNEAQ (reference sequence). The CDR3 DNA follows: TGTGCCAGCAGCCGGAACAAGGAGACTCAGTACTTC. Translation: CASSRNKETQYF.

The J gene is TRBJ2-1, the V gene TRBV10-3; 12 bases map to TRBD2. This CDR3 has 15 residues. J lost 3 bases, V lost 6 bases, and 3 bases had no gene match. CDR1 and CDR2 (germline): ENHRY, SYGVKD. DNA of the CDR3: TGTGCCATCAGCCGACTAGCGGGGGACTACAATGAGCAGTTCTTC. Amino acid sequence: CAISRLAGDYNEQFF.

As regards this clone: Germline is not matched at one junction end, which may reflect a read error. The chain carries TRBV7-7 and TRBJ2-7, with 7 bases lining up with TRBD2. The CDR3 loop spans 15 amino acids. Germline V CDR1 and CDR2: SSHAT, FNYEAQ (reference sequence). CDR3 in amino acids: CASSSPPSGSYEQYF. The DNA of the CDR3 is TGTGCTAGCAGCTCCCCCCCTAGCGGCTCCTACGAGCAGTACTTC. The complete variable domain, with remaining parts taken from reference TRBV7-7 and TRBJ2-7, reads GAGVSQSPRYKVTKRGQDVTLRCDPISSHATLYWYQQALGQGPEFLTYFNYEAQPDKSGLPSDRFSAERPEGSISTLTIQRTEQRDSAMYRCASSSPPSGSYEQYFGPGTRLTVT.

The rearrangement joins TRBV5-4 to TRBJ1-4; 7 bases line up with TRBD1. Germline CDR1 and CDR2: SGHNT and YYREEE (reference sequence). V shed 0 bases and J 5 bases; nucleotides not matched to a gene: 13. The CDR3 is made up of 18 amino acids. This chain's CDR3 is CASSLGQGAGYRNEKLFF. In DNA form, the CDR3 reads TGTGCCAGCAGCTTGGGACAGGGAGCAGGATATAGGAATGAAAAACTGTTTTTT.

The chain combines TRBV14 with TRBJ2-3; 9 bases align to TRBD2. J lost 2 bases, V lost 5 bases, and 5 bases had no gene match. The CDR3 has 15 residues. The germline V gene has CDR1 SGHDN and CDR2 FVKESK. In DNA form, the CDR3 reads TGTGCCAGCAGCTTGCAGCGGGGGGACACAGATACGCAGTATTTT. This codes for CASSLQRGDTDTQYF. The full variable domain, in which reference TRBV14 and TRBJ2-3 provide the parts outside the CDR3, is EAGVTQFPSHSVIEKGQTVTLRCDPISGHDNLYWYRRVMGKEIKFLLHFVKESKQDESGMPNNRFLAERTGGTYSTLKVQPAELEDSGVYFCASSLQRGDTDTQYFGPGTRLTVL.

Only one count was recorded for this clone. The CDR3 nucleotides are TGTGCCAGCAGGACAGGGCCGAGCTCTACTGAAGCTTTCTTT. It codes for CASRTGPSSTEAFF. The rearrangement uses TRBV7-9 and TRBJ1-1; TRBD1 agrees at 7 bases. CDR3 size: 14 residues. In germline, CDR1 is SEHNR, CDR2 FQNEAQ (reference sequence). With V trimmed by 6 bases and J by 5 bases, 9 bases remained unmatched.

Comment on this clone: The sample contains more than one DNA sequence encoding this CDR3. J is TRBJ2-2 and V is TRBV5-4; D gene unclear. The V gene's germline CDR1 is SGHNT and CDR2 YYREEE (reference sequence). V lost 4 bases to trimming and J lost 2 bases, with 9 bases between them. The CDR3 runs to 14 residues. The CDR3 loop reads CASSLDGNTGELFF. CDR3 bases: TGTGCCAGCAGCCTAGACGGAAACACCGGGGAGCTGTTTTTT.

Only a few counts were recorded for this clone. The chain links TRBV2 to TRBJ2-3, with 11 bases aligning to TRBD2. The CDR3 is made up of 15 amino acids. Trimming at V came to 4 bases and at J to 8 bases, leaving 8 bases not matched to a gene. The germline V gene has CDR1 SNHLY and CDR2 FYNNEI. The CDR3 DNA reads as TGTGCCAGCAGTGGTCGGCTAGCGGGGGGCGGTACGCAGTATTTT. Translated: CASSGRLAGGGTQYF.

This chain connects TRBV4-1 to TRBJ2-1; 10 nucleotides match TRBD1. There are 16 residues in the CDR3. Germline trimming cut 0 bases from V and 2 bases from J; bases unmatched to any gene: 1. Germline V gene lookup returns CDR1 MGHRA and CDR2 YSYEKL. For the CDR3, the DNA is TGCGCCAGCAGCCAAGATGGGACAGGGGCCTACAATGAGCAGTTCTTC. It specifies CASSQDGTGAYNEQFF.

The J gene is TRBJ1-2, the V gene TRBV6-5; D gene ambiguous. Trimming removed 7 bases from V and 7 bases from J, with 13 bases in between. This CDR3 has 12 residues. In germline, CDR1 is MNHEY, CDR2 SVGAGI. CDR3 DNA: TGTGCCAGCACAAATTCGGTCGGTGGCTACACCTTC. Translated, it gives CASTNSVGGYTF.

The V gene is TRBV14, the J gene TRBJ2-6; no definite D call. V was clipped by 4 bases and J by 0 bases, with 4 bases between them. The CDR3 consists of 14 residues. Per the germline V gene, CDR1 is SGHDN and CDR2 is FVKESK. The CDR3 is CASSPYSGANVLTF. For the CDR3, the DNA is TGTGCCAGCAGCCCTTACTCTGGGGCCAACGTCCTGACTTTC.

The rearrangement uses TRBV6-5 and TRBJ2-7; TRBD1 is a possible D gene (5 bases). V was shortened by 6 bases and J by 5 bases, with 14 bases between the two germline ends. The CDR3 spans 13 residues. CDR1 MNHEY and CDR2 SVGAGI come from the germline V gene. CDR3 amino acids: CASSQASRDEQYF. In nucleotides, the CDR3 is TGTGCCAGCAGCCAGGCGTCCAGGGACGAGCAGTACTTC.

This clone was observed a handful of times. The chain uses TRBV19 and TRBJ1-5, with a weak D call TRBD1 (5 bases). CDR3 length: 17 residues. Trimming removed 5 bases at V and 2 bases at J, with 19 bases between. In germline, CDR1 is LNHDA, CDR2 SQIVND (reference sequence). This chain's CDR3 is CASSSQWGKGGNQPQHF. CDR3 nucleotide sequence: TGTGCCAGTAGTTCCCAATGGGGTAAAGGGGGCAATCAGCCCCAGCATTTT.

The chain links TRBV7-8 to TRBJ2-3; 7 bases are a match to TRBD2. J was trimmed by 4 bases and V by 4 bases; bases with no gene match: 17. Per the germline V gene, CDR1 is SGHVS and CDR2 is FQNEAQ. CDR3 length: 18 residues. CDR3 DNA sequence: TGTGCCAGCAGCTCCGGACTCCCCCAATACGGGGGGTCAGATACGCAGTATTTT. As protein: CASSSGLPQYGGSDTQYF.

In its sample, this clone was seen a few times. V gene TRBV5-6 combines with J gene TRBJ1-1; TRBD1 aligns across 7 bases. The CDR3 is made up of 14 amino acids. Germline V gene sequence: CDR1 SGHDT, CDR2 YYEEEE. The V segment lost 4 bases and the J segment 2 bases; nucleotides outside the gene matches: 5. The chain's CDR3 is CASSRRGLNTEAFF. The CDR3 nucleotides are TGTGCCAGCAGCCGGAGGGGGCTCAACACTGAAGCTTTCTTT.

This rearrangement joins TRBV6-1 to TRBJ2-7; possible D gene TRBD1, 6 bases. This CDR3 is 14 amino acids long. The V and J ends lost 1 base and 2 bases respectively, with 9 bases between them. Germline V gives CDR1 MNHNS, CDR2 SASEGT. The CDR3 DNA follows: TGTGCCAGCAGTGAAGAGACAGGACCCTACGAGCAGTACTTC. Translated, it gives CASSEETGPYEQYF.

This chain uses TRBV6-4 with TRBJ2-2; 8 bases align to TRBD2. The J segment lost 1 base and the V segment lost 2 bases, leaving 0 bases of the junction unmatched. The CDR3 totals 15 residues. The germline gives CDR1 MRHNA, CDR2 SNTAGT. In DNA, the CDR3 is TGTGCCAGCAGTGACCTAGCGGGGAACACCGGGGAGCTGTTTTTT. This gives the protein CASSDLAGNTGELFF.

CDR3 sequence: CASSLRRVSSYEQYF. The CDR3 DNA sequence: TGTGCCAGCAGCTTACGGCGGGTTAGCTCCTACGAGCAGTACTTC. This chain connects TRBV5-4 to TRBJ2-7; perhaps TRBD2 as D (5 bases). This CDR3 region has 15 residues. CDR1 and CDR2 (germline): SGHNT, YYREEE (reference sequence). Deletions cut 2 bases from V and 0 bases from J, with 12 bases between. Full variable domain (remainder filled in from reference TRBV5-4 and TRBJ2-7): ETGVTQSPTHLIKTRGQQVTLRCSSQSGHNTVSWYQQALGQGPQFIFQYYREEENGRGNFPPRFSGLQFPNYSSELNVNALELDDSALYLCASSLRRVSSYEQYFGPGTRLTVT.

This clone was recorded a few times. The CDR3 loop is CASSFPGRDEQYF. The CDR3 bases are TGTGCCAGCAGCTTTCCAGGGAGGGACGAGCAGTACTTC. The chain links TRBV5-4 to TRBJ2-7; TRBD2 matches at 7 bases. The CDR3 is 13 residues long. The V and J ends lost 2 bases and 5 bases, in that order; junction bases with no gene match: 4. The germline CDR1 and CDR2 sequences are SGHNT and YYREEE (reference sequence).

This clone was seen a few times. This chain connects TRBV6-4 to TRBJ1-1; perhaps TRBD1 as D (6 bases). Trimming shortened V by 0 bases and J by 4 bases, and 9 bases separated the two germline ends. Looked up from germline, CDR1 is MRHNA and CDR2 is SNTAGT. The CDR3 is made up of 14 amino acids. CDR3 protein: CASSDSSRGTEAFF. In nucleotides, the CDR3 is TGTGCCAGCAGTGACTCGAGCAGGGGCACTGAAGCTTTCTTT.

This rearrangement joins TRBV28 to TRBJ1-4; 8 nucleotides align to TRBD1. The CDR3 has 15 residues. V trimming: 6 bases; J trimming: 1 base; junction bases outside the gene matches: 4. Germline V lookup: CDR1 MDHEN, CDR2 SYDVKM. CDR3 DNA sequence: TGTGCCAGCAGCTCCAGGGGGCAAACTAATGAAAAACTGTTTTTT. Translation gives CASSSRGQTNEKLFF.

The chain has TRBV5-1 and TRBJ1-1; 10 bases align to TRBD1. The germline V gene encodes CDR1 SGHRS and CDR2 YFSETQ. J gave up 3 bases and V 4 bases, and 6 bases lay outside the gene matches. The CDR3 loop spans 15 amino acids. The CDR3 sequence is CASSTGQGGYTEAFF. CDR3 bases: TGCGCCAGCAGCACCGGACAGGGGGGGTACACTGAAGCTTTCTTT.